This TCR beta chain was recovered during a study of cytomegalovirus exposure and HLA in healthy donors. Use of 60 Vbeta and 13 Jbeta primers characterized the PCR. Assay: immunoSEQ multiplex PCR; the TCRdb copy retains only in-frame clones and omits some. The sample holds around 110,000 clones, 65% to 80% seen once. Study results and limitations: In a later analysis, compared with equally common non-associated chains, HLA-associated beta chains were more expanded. Productive rates of about 87% or about 30% were seen for most TCR beta V segments in an earlier analysis. Associated with cytomegalovirus, according to the listing, were around 160 TCR beta chains.

A word on this clone: The antigen remains unidentified.

This CDR3 contains 16 residues. J gave up 0 bases and V 1 base, and 5 bases lay outside the gene matches. Germline V gives CDR1 SEHNR, CDR2 FQNEAQ (reference sequence). The rearrangement uses TRBV7-9 and TRBJ1-2; 7 nucleotides agree with TRBD1. The sample taken for sequencing was PBMCs. The source is a male donor in good health and CMV-seropositive. This CDR3 reads CASSLGDSYSNYGYTF. The CDR3, as DNA: TGTGCCAGCAGCTTAGGGGACAGTTACTCTAACTATGGCTACACCTTC. Using reference TRBV7-9 and TRBJ1-2 for the parts outside the CDR3, the full variable domain is DTGVSQNPRHKITKRGQNVTFRCDPISEHNRLYWYRQTLGQGPEFLTYFQNEAQLEKSRLLSDRFSAERPKGSFSTLEIQRTEQGDSAMYLCASSLGDSYSNYGYTFGSGTRLTVV.